The sequence of this T cell receptor (beta chain) was determined in a study of cytomegalovirus exposure and HLA in healthy donors. Study conclusions and caveats: Cytomegalovirus-associated TCR beta chains were listed, numbering more than 150.

This clone showed up many times. Its matching antigen is unknown. V gave up 2 bases and J gave up 2 bases, with 6 bases separating them. Germline-derived CDR1 and CDR2 are MNHNS and SASEGT. The CDR3 is made up of 13 amino acids. PCR primers comprised 60 Vbeta and 13 Jbeta primers. Produced via immunoSEQ multiplex PCR; TCRdb's table is partial and in-frame only. The data hold approximately 82,000 clones, with about a tenth observed a single time. The chain uses TRBV6-1 and TRBJ1-1; unclear D gene. This receptor was identified in a man between 60 and 75 years old in good health and CMV-seropositive. Sequenced input: PBMCs. CDR3: CASSETFNTEAFF. The CDR3 DNA reads TGTGCCAGCAGTGAAACTTTTAACACTGAAGCTTTCTTT.